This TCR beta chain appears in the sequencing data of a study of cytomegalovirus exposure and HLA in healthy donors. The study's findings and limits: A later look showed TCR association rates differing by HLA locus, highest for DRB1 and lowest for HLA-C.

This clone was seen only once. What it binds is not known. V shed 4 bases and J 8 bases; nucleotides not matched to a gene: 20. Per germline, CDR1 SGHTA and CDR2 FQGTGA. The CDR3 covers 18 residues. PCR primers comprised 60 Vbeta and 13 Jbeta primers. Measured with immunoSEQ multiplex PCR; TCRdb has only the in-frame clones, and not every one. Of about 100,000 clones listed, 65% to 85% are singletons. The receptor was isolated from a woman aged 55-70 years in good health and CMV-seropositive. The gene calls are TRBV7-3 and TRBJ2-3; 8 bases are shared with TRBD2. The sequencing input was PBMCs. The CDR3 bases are TGTGCCAGCAGCTCCGTCGTTAGCGGGTCCGGGGGGGGGTTTACGCAGTATTTT. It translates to CASSSVVSGSGGGFTQYF. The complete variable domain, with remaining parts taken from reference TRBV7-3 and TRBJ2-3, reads GAGVSQTPSNKVTEKGKYVELRCDPISGHTALYWYRQSLGQGPEFLIYFQGTGAADDSGLPNDRFFAVRPEGSVSTLKIQRTERGDSAVYLCASSSVVSGSGGGFTQYFGPGTRLTVL.